The 18 T cell receptor beta chains given below trace back to one sample, sequenced in a study of T cells in Graves' hyperthyroidism and ophthalmopathy. Template material for amplifying TCR beta CDR3 regions consisted of RNA transcripts. HTBI primers were employed in a first-round RT-PCR of the TCR CDR3. A single record per CDR3 protein comes from TCRdb applying MiXCR to the multiplex PCR reads. The profile shows nearly 600,000 distinct CDR3 sequences, around 13% of them singletons. The specimen was blood. These receptors were collected from a woman aged 30 to 39 with Graves' hyperthyroidism that later progressed to Graves' ophthalmopathy.

This clonotype was seen repeatedly, ten times or more. The genes are TRBV5-1 and TRBJ2-7, with D perhaps being TRBD1 or TRBD2 (5 bases each). The ends were cut back, 0 bases at V and 2 bases at J, with 15 bases in the middle. Germline V lookup: CDR1 SGHRS, CDR2 YFSETQ. CDR3 length: 16 residues. CDR3 sequence: CASSLGTFEGTYEQYF. The CDR3, as DNA: TGCGCCAGCAGCTTGGGTACTTTCGAGGGGACCTACGAGCAGTACTTC.

Only a few counts were recorded for this clonotype. DNA of the CDR3: TGTGCCATCACTAAGGGACTAGCGGGAGAGAGCACTACCGGGGAGCTGTTTTTT. Its protein is CAITKGLAGESTTGELFF. The rearrangement joins TRBV10-3 to TRBJ2-2, with TRBD2 matching over 14 bases. The germline V gene has CDR1 ENHRY and CDR2 SYGVKD. V was pared by 7 bases and J by 5 bases, with 12 bases of the junction left unmatched. This CDR3 has 18 residues.

This clonotype has at least ten counts. The chain is built from TRBV4-1 and TRBJ2-3, with 8 bases that match TRBD1. The CDR3 runs 16 residues. From germline, CDR1 is MGHRA and CDR2 YSYEKL. The V gene end was trimmed by 0 bases and the J gene end by 8 bases; junction bases not matched to a gene: 10. In nucleotides, the CDR3 is TGCGCCAGCAGCCAAGATCTCCTCAGGGGGCTCGGTACGCAGTATTTT. This sequence encodes CASSQDLLRGLGTQYF.

The rearrangement joins TRBV6-4 to TRBJ2-3; 10 positions agree with TRBD2. This CDR3 comprises 14 residues. Trimming cost V 6 bases and J 4 bases; bases outside gene matches: 4. The germline V gene encodes CDR1 MRHNA and CDR2 SNTAGT. The CDR3 region is CASRPAGGADTQYF. The CDR3 coding sequence is TGTGCCAGCAGGCCAGCGGGAGGGGCAGATACGCAGTATTTT.

This clonotype was detected only a few times. The V and J genes are TRBV19 and TRBJ2-7; 7 positions match TRBD2. Germline CDR1 and CDR2: LNHDA and SQIVND (reference sequence). V was pared by 7 bases and J by 3 bases, with 12 bases of the junction left unmatched. There are 15 residues in the CDR3. The CDR3 DNA sequence: TGTGCCAGTAACGATCCGGGAGGCGGGAGCTACGAGCAGTACTTC. Encoded protein: CASNDPGGGSYEQYF.

This clonotype showed up just a few times. The chain couples TRBV4-1 to TRBJ2-5, with 9 bases aligning to TRBD1. V dropped 0 bases and J dropped 4; count of bases not matched to a gene: 3. CDR1 is MGHRA and CDR2 is YSYEKL in the germline V gene. This CDR3 has 15 residues. CDR3 loop: CASSQDTGGIETQYF. The CDR3 DNA reads as TGCGCCAGCAGCCAAGATACAGGGGGCATAGAGACCCAGTACTTC.

This clonotype was observed many times. The chain joins TRBV6-1 to TRBJ1-1, with unresolved D. Looked up from germline, CDR1 is MNHNS and CDR2 is SASEGT. The CDR3 is 15 residues long. V was pared by 2 bases and J by 7 bases, with 17 bases between. The CDR3 spells CASSESLAGPYEAFF. In DNA form, the CDR3 reads TGTGCCAGCAGTGAATCCCTCGCCGGCCCCTATGAAGCTTTCTTT.

This clonotype was seen more than once but under ten times. The gene calls are TRBV5-4 and TRBJ1-1; TRBD1 might be the D (6 bases). The germline V gene has CDR1 SGHNT and CDR2 YYREEE (reference sequence). Trimming stripped 4 bases from V and 1 base from J, with 11 bases between. The CDR3 length is 14 residues. The CDR3 loop is CASSRRDTNTEAFF. CDR3 sequence (DNA): TGTGCCAGCAGCCGTAGGGACACGAACACTGAAGCTTTCTTT.

This clonotype appeared many times. The chain recombines TRBV28 with TRBJ2-7; unclear D gene. Trimming left V 2 bases short and J 5 bases short, with 7 bases between. The CDR3 consists of 12 residues. In germline, CDR1 is MDHEN, CDR2 SYDVKM. This chain's CDR3 is CASSLTPHEQYF. The DNA of the CDR3 is TGTGCCAGCAGTTTAACGCCTCACGAGCAGTACTTC.

The rearrangement uses TRBV10-3 and TRBJ2-7, with 8 positions matching TRBD2. The junction had 6 bases not matched to a gene; V was cut back by 0 bases and J by 2 bases. Germline V gene lookup returns CDR1 ENHRY and CDR2 SYGVKD. The CDR3 contains 16 residues. CDR3 DNA: TGTGCCATCAGTGAGTCAATGGTAGCGGGAACCTACGAGCAGTACTTC. It encodes CAISESMVAGTYEQYF.

This clonotype was recorded at least ten times. The rearrangement links TRBV6-1 to TRBJ2-5; 11 bases map to TRBD2. This CDR3 is built from 15 residues. The V segment lost 4 bases and the J segment 4 bases; nucleotides outside the gene matches: 5. Germline V gene lookup returns CDR1 MNHNS and CDR2 SASEGT. CDR3 protein: CASSASLAGAETQYF. CDR3 DNA: TGTGCCAGCAGTGCCTCACTAGCGGGAGCAGAGACCCAGTACTTC.

This clonotype was counted many times. A much bigger clone sits one base away, suggesting this may be a read error. The chain is built from TRBV12-3 or TRBV12-4 and TRBJ1-1; D not resolved. This CDR3 is 16 amino acids long. CDR3 sequence reads: CAGSLSGGLVNTEAFF. CDR3 nucleotides: TGTGCCGGCAGTTTAAGCGGCGGCCTGGTGAACACTGAAGCTTTCTTT.

This chain uses TRBV7-2 with TRBJ1-1; possible D gene TRBD1, 5 bases. Deletions cut 1 base from V and 2 bases from J, with 14 bases between. The CDR3 runs to 16 residues. CDR1 SGHTA and CDR2 FQGNSA come from the germline V gene. This CDR3 is CASSLVQGIFNTEAFF. The CDR3 DNA follows: TGTGCCAGCAGCTTAGTGCAGGGCATCTTTAACACTGAAGCTTTCTTT.

The table lists this clonotype with many counts. The rearrangement joins TRBV11-3 to TRBJ2-7; TRBD1 matches at 8 bases. The germline V gene has CDR1 SGHNT and CDR2 YENEEA. The CDR3 covers 15 residues. The trim removed 4 bases at V and 7 bases at J, leaving 12 bases unmatched. This CDR3 reads CASSSRQGSTKEQYF. Here the CDR3 DNA reads TGTGCCAGCAGCTCCCGACAGGGGTCTACGAAAGAGCAGTACTTC.

This clonotype was seen ten or more times. The chain has TRBV27 and TRBJ1-2; 7 nucleotides agree with TRBD1. The V and J ends lost 6 bases and 6 bases, in that order; junction bases with no gene match: 16. CDR1 and CDR2 from the germline V gene are MNHEY and SMNVEV (reference sequence). CDR3 length equals 16 residues. The CDR3 bases are TGTGCCAGCAGGGAGAGGGAGACAGGGTCCAGAAATGGCTACACCTTC. Translated, it gives CASRERETGSRNGYTF.

This clonotype was seen many times. The chain links TRBV24-1 to TRBJ1-5; maybe TRBD1 (5 bases). The V and J ends lost 4 bases and 7 bases respectively, with 16 bases between them. Germline CDR1 is KGHDR and CDR2 is SFDVKD. The CDR3 has 15 amino acids. Written as DNA, the CDR3 is TGTGCCACCAGTGAGGGGGTGACAGTCGGACAGCCCCAGCATTTT. This codes for CATSEGVTVGQPQHF.

This clonotype was detected ten times or more. This sequence joins TRBV11-2 and TRBJ2-7; 9 positions match TRBD2. CDR3 length: 16 residues. The germline gives CDR1 SGHAT, CDR2 FQNNGV. The V segment lost 6 bases and the J segment 3 bases; nucleotides outside the gene matches: 12. The CDR3 is CASSPTLAGPFYEQYF. The CDR3 bases are TGTGCCAGCAGTCCCACGCTAGCGGGGCCATTCTACGAGCAGTACTTC. Together with reference TRBV11-2 and TRBJ2-7, the CDR3 gives the full variable domain: EAGVAQSPRYKIIEKRQSVAFWCNPISGHATLYWYQQILGQGPKLLIQFQNNGVVDDSQLPKDRFSAERLKGVDSTLKIQPAKLEDSAVYLCASSPTLAGPFYEQYFGPGTRLTVT.

The sample holds many counts of this clonotype. V and J are TRBV6-1 and TRBJ2-7, with 11 positions matching TRBD2. From germline, CDR1 is MNHNS and CDR2 SASEGT. Germline trimming cut 8 bases from V and 4 bases from J; bases unmatched to any gene: 4. This CDR3 comprises 13 residues. CDR3 in DNA: TGTGCCAGCGGGACTAGCGGTAGATACGAGCAGTACTTC. Protein product: CASGTSGRYEQYF.